These 24 T cell receptor beta chains originate from one sample sequenced in a study of blood T cell repertoires in COVID-19. TCRdb keeps only in-frame clones here, not all; method: immunoSEQ multiplex PCR. The sample lists a few hundred thousand clones, more than 85% occurring once. Material for sequencing was PBMCs or T cells enriched from blood (not recorded which). All receptors derive from a woman in her thirties who had recovered from COVID-19.

CDR3 DNA: TGTGCCAGCAGCCGACGACAGGAGCAAGATACGCAGTATTTT. Translated: CASSRRQEQDTQYF. The V gene is TRBV7-3, the J gene TRBJ2-3; a weak D match, TRBD1 (6 bases). CDR1 is SGHTA, CDR2 FQGTGA, per germline. The V and J ends lost 5 bases and 5 bases respectively, with 14 bases between them. The CDR3 totals 14 residues.

The sample holds one count of this clone. The V and J genes are TRBV5-6 and TRBJ2-7; TRBD2 matches at 8 bases. The CDR3 totals 16 residues. Unmatched junction bases numbered 8, after V lost 0 bases and J lost 3 bases. The germline V gene encodes CDR1 SGHDT and CDR2 YYEEEE. CDR3 residues: CASSLGGWRGDYEQYF. The CDR3 region has the DNA TGTGCCAGCAGCTTGGGGGGCTGGCGGGGGGACTACGAGCAGTACTTC.

This sequence joins TRBV7-9 and TRBJ2-1; TRBD1 might be the D (7 bases). Germline assignment: CDR1 SEHNR and CDR2 FQNEAQ (reference sequence). This CDR3 contains 13 residues. The V end lost 4 bases, the J end lost 10 bases, and 14 bases lay between the germline ends. This CDR3 reads CASSSPGGQEQFF. CDR3 coding DNA: TGTGCCAGCAGCTCACCCGGGGGACAGGAGCAGTTCTTC.

This chain joins TRBV5-5 and TRBJ2-7; TRBD1 might be the D (5 bases). This CDR3 comprises 14 residues. V was shortened by 0 bases and J by 2 bases, with 9 bases between the two germline ends. Germline V gene lookup returns CDR1 SGHKS and CDR2 YYEKEE (reference sequence). DNA of the CDR3: TGTGCCAGCAGCTTGGTCCCAGGGACCTACGAGCAGTACTTC. Translated: CASSLVPGTYEQYF.

The chain is built from TRBV5-1 and TRBJ2-3; TRBD2 matches 16 bases. Germline CDR1 reads SGHRS; CDR2 reads YFSETQ. V was clipped by 0 bases and J by 5 bases; unmatched bases: 3. The CDR3 is made up of 17 amino acids. CDR3 sequence: CASSLAGLAGGGDTQYF. The CDR3 DNA is TGCGCCAGCAGCTTGGCGGGACTAGCGGGAGGGGGAGATACGCAGTATTTT.

The rearrangement joins TRBV11-3 to TRBJ2-3, with unresolved D. This CDR3 comprises 13 residues. CDR1 SGHNT and CDR2 YENEEA come from the germline V gene. Trimming pared 7 bases from V and 1 base from J, leaving 9 bases between. The CDR3: CASTLPGTDTQYF. CDR3 nucleotide sequence: TGTGCCAGCACCCTCCCGGGCACAGATACGCAGTATTTT.

This chain's CDR3 is CAWTKDTNTEAFF. The CDR3, as DNA: TGTGCCTGGACCAAGGACACGAACACTGAAGCTTTCTTT. The rearrangement links TRBV30 to TRBJ1-1; tentatively, D is TRBD1 (5 bases). CDR3 length equals 13 residues. Germline V lookup: CDR1 GTSNPN, CDR2 SVGIG (reference sequence). Trimming left V 4 bases short and J 1 base short, with 10 bases between.

V is TRBV5-6 and J is TRBJ1-2, with TRBD1 matching over 7 bases. V was pared by 0 bases and J by 4 bases, with 3 bases of the junction left unmatched. Germline CDR1 and CDR2: SGHDT and YYEEEE. The CDR3 extends over 14 amino acids. Written as DNA, the CDR3 is TGTGCCAGCAGCTTGGGGACAGGCCTCTATGGCTACACCTTC. It is translated as CASSLGTGLYGYTF.

The V and J genes are TRBV10-3 and TRBJ2-2, with TRBD1 matching over 11 bases. After removal of 8 bases from V and 4 bases from J, the junction contained 3 bases not matched to a gene. The CDR3 contains 14 residues. Germline CDR1 is ENHRY and CDR2 is SYGVKD. The CDR3 protein is CAISGTGGTGELFF. The CDR3 nucleotides read TGTGCCATCTCCGGGACAGGGGGCACCGGGGAGCTGTTTTTT.

This sequence joins TRBV25-1 and TRBJ2-7, with TRBD2 matching over 9 bases. The CDR3 is 15 residues long. After removal of 5 bases from V and 7 bases from J, the junction contained 12 bases not matched to a gene. Germline CDR1 reads MGHDK; CDR2 reads SYGVNS. The CDR3 spells CASSLLAGAGGEQYF. CDR3 DNA sequence: TGTGCCAGCAGTCTCTTAGCGGGAGCGGGTGGGGAGCAGTACTTC.

V is TRBV11-2 and J is TRBJ1-3, with TRBD1 matching over 7 bases. Germline loops: CDR1 SGHAT, CDR2 FQNNGV. The V gene end was trimmed by 6 bases and the J gene end by 0 bases; junction bases not matched to a gene: 14. This CDR3 is built from 18 residues. Written as DNA, the CDR3 is TGTGCCAGCAGAACTAACCCGGACAGGCTAGACTCTGGAAACACCATATATTTT. Translated: CASRTNPDRLDSGNTIYF.

The rearrangement links TRBV9 to TRBJ2-1; 9 nucleotides agree with TRBD2. The CDR3 length is 15 residues. Per germline, CDR1 SGDLS and CDR2 YYNGEE. Trimming removed 0 bases from V and 5 bases from J; junction bases left unmatched: 3. The CDR3 here is CASSVGLADHNEQFF. The CDR3 DNA sequence: TGTGCCAGCAGCGTAGGACTAGCGGACCACAATGAGCAGTTCTTC.

The gene calls are TRBV5-4 and TRBJ2-2, with 7 bases fitting TRBD1. The germline gives CDR1 SGHNT, CDR2 YYREEE (reference sequence). Trimming at V came to 9 bases and at J to 5 bases, leaving 7 bases not matched to a gene. The CDR3 is 13 amino acids. This chain's CDR3 is CATSGGWTGELFF. The CDR3 DNA reads TGTGCCACCTCAGGGGGTTGGACCGGGGAGCTGTTTTTT.

This sequence joins TRBV30 and TRBJ1-2; D unclear. V lost 1 base and J lost 2, with 8 bases in between. The CDR3 covers 13 residues. Germline V gene data show CDR1 as GTSNPN and CDR2 as SVGIG (reference sequence). The CDR3 DNA reads TGTGCCTGGAGTGCGGGTGACAACTATGGCTACACCTTC. As protein: CAWSAGDNYGYTF.

The chain combines TRBV6-5 with TRBJ2-7; TRBD2 matches at 9 bases. The germline V gene has CDR1 MNHEY and CDR2 SVGAGI. CDR3 length equals 14 residues. Losses at the gene ends were 7 bases for V and 2 bases for J; bases not matched to a gene: 6. CDR3 sequence: CASITGTSPYEQYF. CDR3 nucleotide sequence: TGTGCCAGCATAACCGGGACTAGCCCCTACGAGCAGTACTTC.

The DNA for the CDR3 is TGTGCCAGCAGTGAGACAGGGTTAGGCGAGCAGTACTTC. Its translation: CASSETGLGEQYF. The V gene is TRBV6-1, the J gene TRBJ2-7; TRBD1 agrees at 7 bases. Per germline, CDR1 MNHNS and CDR2 SASEGT. The CDR3 length is 13 residues. V shed 3 bases, J shed 6 bases, and the junction held 5 bases outside the gene matches.

This clone was detected only once. This chain connects TRBV6-5 to TRBJ1-2, with D hard to call. V lost 5 bases to trimming and J lost 7 bases, with 8 bases between them. The CDR3 is made up of 11 amino acids. CDR1 is MNHEY, CDR2 SVGAGI, per germline. The CDR3 is CASSQRFGYTF. CDR3 sequence (DNA): TGTGCCAGCAGTCAGCGGTTTGGCTACACCTTC.

This clone was seen once. V is TRBV11-3 and J is TRBJ2-7; D perhaps matches TRBD1 (5 bases). Germline CDR1 and CDR2: SGHNT and YENEEA. CDR3 size: 14 residues. With 1 base removed from V and 1 base from J, the gap between germline ends came to 8 bases. The CDR3, as DNA: TGTGCCAGCAGCTTAGGGGCAGGGTCCTACGAGCAGTACTTC. Translated, it gives CASSLGAGSYEQYF.

The chain joins TRBV10-1 to TRBJ2-1; possibly TRBD1 for D (7 bases). CDR3 length: 17 residues. V was trimmed by 1 base and J by 4 bases, leaving 17 bases between them. Germline loops: CDR1 WNHNN, CDR2 SYGVQD (reference sequence). DNA of the CDR3: TGCGCCAGCAGTGAGTTCCGCGGGACAGCAGATTACAATGAGCAGTTCTTC. Its translation: CASSEFRGTADYNEQFF.

The chain carries TRBV13 and TRBJ2-1; 9 bases map to TRBD2. Germline-derived CDR1 and CDR2 are PRHDT and FYEKMQ (reference sequence). Trimming removed 3 bases from V and 4 bases from J; junction bases left unmatched: 7. The CDR3 length is 16 residues. The DNA of the CDR3 is TGTGCCAGCAGCTTTACCGGGACTAGCTTTTACAATGAGCAGTTCTTC. As protein: CASSFTGTSFYNEQFF.

This chain joins TRBV7-2 and TRBJ2-5; no reliable D call. This CDR3 spans 14 amino acids. CDR1 SGHTA and CDR2 FQGNSA come from the germline V gene. Trimming took 4 bases from V and 5 from J, leaving 14 bases between them. The CDR3 protein is CASSYLATLETQYF. In DNA form, the CDR3 reads TGTGCCAGCAGCTACCTGGCCACGTTGGAGACCCAGTACTTC.

The J gene is TRBJ2-1, the V gene TRBV13; TRBD1 might be the D (5 bases). Germline CDR1 reads PRHDT; CDR2 reads FYEKMQ (reference sequence). CDR3 length equals 13 residues. V was shortened by 5 bases and J by 2 bases, with 7 bases between the two germline ends. In DNA form, the CDR3 reads TGTGCCAGCAGCACGACAGCCTACAATGAGCAGTTCTTC. This gives the protein CASSTTAYNEQFF. The whole variable domain, filled in from reference TRBV13 and TRBJ2-1, reads AAGVIQSPRHLIKEKRETATLKCYPIPRHDTVYWYQQGPGQDPQFLISFYEKMQSDKGSIPDRFSAQQFSDYHSELNMSSLELGDSALYFCASSTTAYNEQFFGPGTRLTVL.

The chain combines TRBV4-1 with TRBJ2-1, with 13 bases matching TRBD2. With 1 base clipped from V and 7 bases from J, the junction kept 10 bases outside the gene matches. There are 18 residues in the CDR3. Germline loops: CDR1 MGHRA, CDR2 YSYEKL. The CDR3 here is CASSQGTSGRVVRNEQFF. CDR3 bases: TGCGCCAGCAGCCAAGGAACTAGCGGGAGGGTAGTTAGGAATGAGCAGTTCTTC.

V and J are TRBV30 and TRBJ1-2; 7 nucleotides agree with TRBD1. Germline V gene data show CDR1 as GTSNPN and CDR2 as SVGIG (reference sequence). After removal of 3 bases from V and 5 bases from J, the junction contained 9 bases not matched to a gene. CDR3 length: 14 amino acids. Written as DNA, the CDR3 is TGTGCCTGGAGAGTTGTAGGGGGCGATTATGGCTACACCTTC. Protein sequence: CAWRVVGGDYGYTF. The full variable domain, rest sourced from reference TRBV30 and TRBJ1-2, is SQTIHQWPATLVQPVGSPLSLECTVEGTSNPNLYWYRQAAGRGLQLLFYSVGIGQISSEVPQNLSASRPQDRQFILSSKKLLLSDSGFYLCAWRVVGGDYGYTFGSGTRLTVV.